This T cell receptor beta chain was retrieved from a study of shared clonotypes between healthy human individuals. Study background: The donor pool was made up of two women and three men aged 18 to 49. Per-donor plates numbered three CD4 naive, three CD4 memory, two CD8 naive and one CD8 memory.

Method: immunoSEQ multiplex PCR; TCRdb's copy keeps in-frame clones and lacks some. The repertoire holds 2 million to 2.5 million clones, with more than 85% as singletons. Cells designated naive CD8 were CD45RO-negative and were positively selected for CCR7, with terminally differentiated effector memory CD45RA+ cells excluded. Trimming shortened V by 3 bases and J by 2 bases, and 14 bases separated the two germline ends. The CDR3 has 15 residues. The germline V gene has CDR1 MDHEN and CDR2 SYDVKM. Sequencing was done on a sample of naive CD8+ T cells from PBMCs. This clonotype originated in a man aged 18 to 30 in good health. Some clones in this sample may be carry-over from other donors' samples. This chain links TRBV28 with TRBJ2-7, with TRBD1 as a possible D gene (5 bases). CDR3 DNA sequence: TGTGCCAGCAGTTTCGAAAACAGGCGACCCTACGAGCAGTACTTC. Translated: CASSFENRRPYEQYF.